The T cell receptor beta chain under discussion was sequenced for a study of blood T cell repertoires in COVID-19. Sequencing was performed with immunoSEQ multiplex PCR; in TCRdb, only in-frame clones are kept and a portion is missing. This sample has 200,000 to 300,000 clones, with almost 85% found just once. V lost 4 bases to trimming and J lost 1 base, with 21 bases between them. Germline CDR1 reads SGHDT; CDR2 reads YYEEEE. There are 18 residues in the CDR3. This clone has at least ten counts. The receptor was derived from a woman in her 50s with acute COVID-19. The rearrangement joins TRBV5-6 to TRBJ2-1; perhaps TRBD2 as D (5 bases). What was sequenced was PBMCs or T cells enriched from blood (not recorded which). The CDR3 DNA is TGTGCCAGCAGCGCGGGCCCCACCCCGTTGGGGTCCTACAATGAGCAGTTCTTC. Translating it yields CASSAGPTPLGSYNEQFF.